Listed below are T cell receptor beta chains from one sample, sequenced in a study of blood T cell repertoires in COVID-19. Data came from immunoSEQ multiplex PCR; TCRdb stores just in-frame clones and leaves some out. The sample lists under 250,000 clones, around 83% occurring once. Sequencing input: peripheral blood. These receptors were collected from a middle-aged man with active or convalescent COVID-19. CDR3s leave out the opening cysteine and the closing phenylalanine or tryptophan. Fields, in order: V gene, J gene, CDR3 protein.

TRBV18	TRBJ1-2	ASSPPGQNNYGYT
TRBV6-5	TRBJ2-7	ASRMGQKGYEQY
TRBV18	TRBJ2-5	ASSPQGRSETQY
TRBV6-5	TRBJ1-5	ASRPTGNQPQH
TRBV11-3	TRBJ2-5	ASSFYRDQETQY
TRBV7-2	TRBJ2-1	ASSSRAGGGRDEQF
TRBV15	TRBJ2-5	ATSRGGQGRETQY
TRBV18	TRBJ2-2	ASSPSGLNTGELF
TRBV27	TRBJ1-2	ASSGETGGPPH
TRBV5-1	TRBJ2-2	ASSLSVGGLAANTGELF
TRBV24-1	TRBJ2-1	ATSDQPGLAAEFNEQF
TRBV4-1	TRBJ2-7	ASSQSPGKVYEQY
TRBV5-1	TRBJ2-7	ASSFRQGQDEQY
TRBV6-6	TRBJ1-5	ASSRPGGRDQPQH
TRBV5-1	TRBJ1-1	ASRGGLQGSNTEAF
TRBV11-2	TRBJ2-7	ASSGGTVSYEQY
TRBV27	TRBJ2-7	ASSLIAGTGSYEQY